This is a list of T cell receptor beta chains from one sample in a study of blood T cell repertoires in COVID-19. Only in-frame clones appear in the TCRdb table, and some are missing; sequencing was by immunoSEQ multiplex PCR. This sample yields 250,000 or so clones, of which 70% to 90% are seen a single time; roughly 0.8% belongs to the top ten. The specimen was peripheral blood. Receptor source: a woman younger than 45 with acute or convalescent COVID-19. The CDR3 runs from the conserved cysteine through the conserved F or W. A D gene is named only where the DNA matches it firmly. Clone sizes are given selectively: once, few, many, or a class where the clone is expanded.

j_call: TRBJ2-7; d_call: .; clone_size: .; v_call: TRBV2; cdr3_aa: CASSEGGAPSYEQYF; cdr3_nt: TGTGCCAGCAGTGAGGGCGGGGCCCCCTCCTACGAGCAGTACTTC
j_call: TRBJ2-3; d_call: TRBD2; clone_size: .; v_call: TRBV5-1; cdr3_aa: CASSPHAGTSGSADTQYF; cdr3_nt: TGCGCCAGCAGCCCGCACGCCGGGACTAGCGGGAGTGCAGATACGCAGTATTTT
j_call: TRBJ2-7; d_call: .; clone_size: .; v_call: TRBV12-5; cdr3_aa: CAIQGLKGEQYF; cdr3_nt: TGTGCTATACAGGGCTTAAAGGGCGAGCAGTACTTC
j_call: TRBJ1-6; d_call: .; clone_size: .; v_call: TRBV9; cdr3_aa: CASSPRGGNSPLHF; cdr3_nt: TGTGCCAGCAGCCCCCGGGGGGGCAATTCACCCCTCCACTTT
j_call: TRBJ2-1; d_call: TRBD2; clone_size: .; v_call: TRBV4-2; cdr3_aa: CASSRILSSGRGRSSYNEQFF; cdr3_nt: TGTGCCAGCAGCCGGATTTTATCTAGCGGGAGGGGGCGGAGCTCCTACAATGAGCAGTTCTTC
j_call: TRBJ2-7; d_call: .; clone_size: .; v_call: TRBV4-2; cdr3_aa: CASSPTWEADYEQYF; cdr3_nt: TGTGCCAGCAGCCCTACGTGGGAAGCGGACTACGAGCAGTACTTC
j_call: TRBJ1-4; d_call: .; clone_size: .; v_call: TRBV19; cdr3_aa: CASSPGALEKLFF; cdr3_nt: TGTGCCAGCAGCCCAGGGGCACTCGAAAAACTGTTTTTT
j_call: TRBJ2-5; d_call: .; clone_size: .; v_call: TRBV15; cdr3_aa: CATSEAAQETQYF; cdr3_nt: TGTGCCACCTCCGAGGCGGCACAAGAGACCCAGTACTTC
j_call: TRBJ2-7; d_call: .; clone_size: .; v_call: TRBV6-2/TRBV6-3; cdr3_aa: CASSSPQRDSHYEQYF; cdr3_nt: TGTGCCAGCAGTTCCCCCCAGAGGGACTCCCACTACGAGCAGTACTTC
j_call: TRBJ2-7; d_call: TRBD1; clone_size: .; v_call: TRBV5-1; cdr3_aa: CASSRGQVPYEQYF; cdr3_nt: TGCGCCAGCAGCAGGGGACAGGTACCCTACGAGCAGTACTTC
j_call: TRBJ2-5; d_call: .; clone_size: .; v_call: TRBV2; cdr3_aa: CASHRSVAVQETQYF; cdr3_nt: TGTGCCAGCCACCGTAGTGTAGCGGTCCAAGAGACCCAGTACTTC
j_call: TRBJ2-3; d_call: .; clone_size: .; v_call: TRBV3-1/TRBV3-2; cdr3_aa: CASSQERNTQYF; cdr3_nt: TGTGCCAGCAGCCAAGAGCGGAATACGCAGTATTTT
j_call: TRBJ2-1; d_call: TRBD2; clone_size: .; v_call: TRBV24-1; cdr3_aa: CATSEPSGTRDNEQFF; cdr3_nt: TGTGCCACCAGTGAGCCAAGCGGGACTAGGGACAATGAGCAGTTCTTC
j_call: TRBJ2-7; d_call: .; clone_size: once; v_call: TRBV2; cdr3_aa: CASSAVAALSYEQYF; cdr3_nt: TGTGCCAGCAGTGCGGTAGCGGCCCTCTCCTACGAGCAGTACTTC
j_call: TRBJ2-7; d_call: .; clone_size: .; v_call: TRBV28; cdr3_aa: CASGASYEQYF; cdr3_nt: TGTGCCAGCGGGGCCTCCTACGAGCAGTACTTC
j_call: TRBJ2-1; d_call: TRBD2; clone_size: .; v_call: TRBV11-3; cdr3_aa: CASSPSPVAGAYNEQFF; cdr3_nt: TGTGCCAGCAGCCCGAGCCCCGTAGCGGGAGCCTACAATGAGCAGTTCTTC
j_call: TRBJ2-6; d_call: TRBD1; clone_size: .; v_call: TRBV9; cdr3_aa: CASSTRVRGQGNSGANVLTF; cdr3_nt: TGTGCCAGCAGCACGAGGGTCCGTGGACAGGGTAACTCTGGGGCCAACGTCCTGACTTTC
j_call: TRBJ1-2; d_call: .; clone_size: .; v_call: TRBV9; cdr3_aa: CASSVGSDYGYTF; cdr3_nt: TGTGCCAGCAGCGTAGGAAGCGACTATGGCTACACCTTC
j_call: TRBJ2-7; d_call: .; clone_size: few; v_call: TRBV27; cdr3_aa: CASSLTDSNYEQYF; cdr3_nt: TGTGCCAGCAGTTTGACTGATTCCAACTACGAGCAGTACTTC
j_call: TRBJ1-5; d_call: TRBD1; clone_size: few; v_call: TRBV7-9; cdr3_aa: CASSSGLRGTGDQPQHF; cdr3_nt: TGTGCCAGCAGCTCTGGCCTTAGGGGGACAGGGGATCAGCCCCAGCATTTT
j_call: TRBJ1-2; d_call: TRBD1; clone_size: .; v_call: TRBV5-1; cdr3_aa: CASSLMGQGGGYTF; cdr3_nt: TGCGCCAGCAGCTTAATGGGACAGGGGGGTGGCTACACCTTC
j_call: TRBJ2-7; d_call: TRBD1; clone_size: .; v_call: TRBV4-3; cdr3_aa: CASSQWTGSSEQYF; cdr3_nt: TGCGCCAGCAGCCAATGGACAGGGTCGAGCGAGCAGTACTTC
j_call: TRBJ2-1; d_call: TRBD2; clone_size: once; v_call: TRBV27; cdr3_aa: CASSIAGSYNEQFF; cdr3_nt: TGTGCCAGCAGTATAGCGGGATCCTACAATGAGCAGTTCTTC
j_call: TRBJ2-7; d_call: .; clone_size: .; v_call: TRBV7-9; cdr3_aa: CASSLAGGDYEQYF; cdr3_nt: TGTGCCAGCAGCTTAGCGGGAGGTGACTACGAGCAGTACTTC
j_call: TRBJ2-1; d_call: TRBD2; clone_size: .; v_call: TRBV2; cdr3_aa: CASSQIITSGRSHEQFF; cdr3_nt: TGTGCCAGCAGTCAGATCATAACTAGCGGGAGATCCCATGAGCAGTTCTTC
j_call: TRBJ2-2; d_call: TRBD2; clone_size: .; v_call: TRBV7-3; cdr3_aa: CASSLRGGTSPGELFF; cdr3_nt: TGTGCCAGCAGCTTACGTGGGGGGACTAGCCCCGGGGAGCTGTTTTTT
j_call: TRBJ2-4; d_call: .; clone_size: .; v_call: TRBV24-1; cdr3_aa: CATSAGSGLAKNIQYF; cdr3_nt: TGTGCCACCAGTGCGGGGAGTGGGTTAGCCAAAAACATTCAGTACTTC
j_call: TRBJ2-2; d_call: TRBD2; clone_size: .; v_call: TRBV14; cdr3_aa: CASSHRLAGVGTGELFF; cdr3_nt: TGTGCCAGCAGCCACCGTTTAGCGGGAGTAGGCACCGGGGAGCTGTTTTTT
j_call: TRBJ2-7; d_call: .; clone_size: .; v_call: TRBV4-3; cdr3_aa: CASSQVISGASEQYF; cdr3_nt: TGCGCCAGCAGCCAAGTTATATCTGGAGCTTCCGAGCAGTACTTC
j_call: TRBJ2-7; d_call: TRBD1; clone_size: .; v_call: TRBV6-5; cdr3_aa: CASSYSETGDEQYF; cdr3_nt: TGTGCCAGCAGTTACTCTGAGACAGGGGACGAGCAGTACTTC
j_call: TRBJ2-7; d_call: .; clone_size: .; v_call: TRBV12-3/TRBV12-4; cdr3_aa: CASREQGREQYF; cdr3_nt: TGTGCCAGCAGAGAACAGGGTCGGGAGCAGTACTTC
j_call: TRBJ2-2; d_call: TRBD2; clone_size: .; v_call: TRBV7-2; cdr3_aa: CASSIPTSGRAPVTGELFF; cdr3_nt: TGTGCCAGCAGCATTCCGACTAGCGGGAGGGCCCCAGTCACCGGGGAGCTGTTTTTT
j_call: TRBJ1-6; d_call: .; clone_size: .; v_call: TRBV3-1/TRBV3-2; cdr3_aa: CASSPGTTNSPLHF; cdr3_nt: TGTGCCAGCAGCCCAGGGACAACGAATTCACCCCTCCACTTT